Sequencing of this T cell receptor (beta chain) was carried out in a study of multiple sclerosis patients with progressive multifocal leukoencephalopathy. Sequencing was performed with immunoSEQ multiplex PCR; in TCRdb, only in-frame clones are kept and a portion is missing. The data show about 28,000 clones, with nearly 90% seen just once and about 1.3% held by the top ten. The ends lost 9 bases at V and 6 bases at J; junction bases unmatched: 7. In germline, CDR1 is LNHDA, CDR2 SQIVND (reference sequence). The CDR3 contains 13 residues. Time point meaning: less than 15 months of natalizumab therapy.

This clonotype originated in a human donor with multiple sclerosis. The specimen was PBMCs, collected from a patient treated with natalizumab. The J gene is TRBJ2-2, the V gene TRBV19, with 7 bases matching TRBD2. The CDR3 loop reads CASGTTRSGELFF. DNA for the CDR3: TGTGCCAGCGGGACTACCCGATCCGGGGAGCTGTTTTTT.